Listed below are T cell receptor beta chains from one sample, sequenced in a study of T cell responses to AZD1222 COVID-19 vaccine. This table comes from immunoSEQ multiplex PCR, and its TCRdb copy is limited to in-frame clones, with some not included. This repertoire shows 55,000 to 65,000 clones, roughly 80% found once; its top ten account for around 3.5%. The specimen comprised peripheral blood, sampled 28 days after the second AZD1222 dose. Every receptor here comes from an adult who received the AZD1222 COVID-19 vaccine. Both conserved end residues are part of each CDR3. A D gene is named only where the DNA matches it firmly. Only some rows state a clone size, as once, few, many or a class for expanded clones.

. TRBJ1-6 . TRBV3-1/TRBV3-2 TGTGCCAGCAGCCGCGAGGCTAGTTCACCCCTCCACTTT CASSREASSPLHF
once TRBJ1-3 . TRBV6-5 TGTGCCAGCGTGGCTAATGGAAACACCATATATTTT CASVANGNTIYF
once TRBJ2-5 TRBD2 TRBV7-2 TGTGCCAGCAGCTTAGTGGCGGGGGGAGAGACCCAGTACTTC CASSLVAGGETQYF
. TRBJ1-3 TRBD1 TRBV2 TGTGCCAGCAACCGGGACAGGGGCTCTGGAAACACCATATATTTT CASNRDRGSGNTIYF
. TRBJ1-4 . TRBV19 TGTGCCAGTAGCCTCAGTAATACTAATGAAAAACTGTTTTTT CASSLSNTNEKLFF
. TRBJ1-2 . TRBV19 TGTGCCAGTAGTAGTAATACTCCGAACCTCAACTATGGCTACACCTTC CASSSNTPNLNYGYTF
. TRBJ2-1 . TRBV19 TGTGCCAGTAGTATAGATCGCCACAATGAGCAGTTCTTC CASSIDRHNEQFF
. TRBJ2-1 . TRBV6-5 TGTGCCAGCAGTTACTCGGGGGAGACCGAGCAGTTCTTC CASSYSGETEQFF
. TRBJ1-3 . TRBV19 TGTGCCAGTAGTATATCCTCAAGCTCTGGAAACACCATATATTTT CASSISSSSGNTIYF
. TRBJ2-2 TRBD1 TRBV7-2 TGTGCCAGCAGCTTAACAGGGGGCCGTGGTTGGACCGGGGAGCTGTTTTTT CASSLTGGRGWTGELFF
. TRBJ1-1 . TRBV7-2 TGTGCCAGCAGCGTAGACACTGAAGCTTTCTTT CASSVDTEAFF
. TRBJ2-7 . TRBV6-5 TGTGCCAGCAGTACCGGGCAGGACTCCTACGAGCAGTACTTC CASSTGQDSYEQYF
. TRBJ2-5 TRBD2 TRBV5-1 TGCGCCAGCAGTTTCCGCGGGGGGTCCCAAGAGACCCAGTACTTC CASSFRGGSQETQYF
. TRBJ2-5 TRBD1 TRBV11-2 TGTGCCAGCGGGACAGAGGGCGGAGAGACCCAGTACTTC CASGTEGGETQYF
. TRBJ1-6 TRBD1 TRBV19 TGTGCCAGTACCACAGGGGCAGGGCGGCATTCACCCCTCCACTTT CASTTGAGRHSPLHF
. TRBJ1-5 TRBD1 TRBV28 TGTGCCAGCAGACTAACAGGGGGGGTTCAGCCCCAGCATTTT CASRLTGGVQPQHF
once TRBJ1-2 TRBD1 TRBV6-2/TRBV6-3 TGTGCCAGCAGTGACCGGGACAGGGGACCGGGGGGCTATGGCTACACCTTC CASSDRDRGPGGYGYTF
. TRBJ2-5 TRBD2 TRBV19 TGTGCCAGTAGTAGGTCTAGCGGCACTCAAGAGACCCAGTACTTC CASSRSSGTQETQYF
once TRBJ1-1 . TRBV6-5 TGTGCCAGCAACCTACAGGGGAACACTGAAGCTTTCTTT CASNLQGNTEAFF
few TRBJ1-1 TRBD1 TRBV3-1/TRBV3-2 TGTGCCAGCAGCCAAGAGGACAGGGGGGGTTCAGCTTTCTTT CASSQEDRGGSAFF
. TRBJ2-3 TRBD2 TRBV9 TGTGCCAGCAGCGCGACGGGGGGGTTCACAGATACGCAGTATTTT CASSATGGFTDTQYF
few TRBJ2-5 . TRBV7-8 TGTGCCAGCAGCCCCCTTGGGGCCGCCAAGACCCAGTACTTC CASSPLGAAKTQYF
. TRBJ1-3 . TRBV7-2 TGTGCCAGCAGCCCGCCGGGGTTCTCTGGAAACACCATATATTTT CASSPPGFSGNTIYF
. TRBJ2-3 . TRBV11-3 TGTGCCAGCACCCTCAGAGAGGGGGGTATCACAGATACGCAGTATTTT CASTLREGGITDTQYF
few TRBJ1-2 . TRBV6-2/TRBV6-3 TGTGCCAGCAGTCAGGTTAACTATGGCTACACCTTC CASSQVNYGYTF
few TRBJ2-1 . TRBV28 TGTGCCAGCAGCACCACCCAGACAGACATCTCCTACAATGAGCAGTTCTTC CASSTTQTDISYNEQFF
. TRBJ2-3 . TRBV28 TGTGCCAGCAGTTTATATGCGGGGGCGGAAGATACGCAGTATTTT CASSLYAGAEDTQYF
. TRBJ2-1 TRBD2 TRBV7-2 TGTGCCAGCAGTTCGACTAGCGGGGGGCCTTTTGGTGAGCAGTTCTTC CASSSTSGGPFGEQFF
. TRBJ1-1 . TRBV9 TGTGCCAGCAGCGTAGAGGTAACAGGACGCACTGAAGCTTTCTTT CASSVEVTGRTEAFF
. TRBJ2-7 . TRBV2 TGTGCCAGCAGTGAAGCGCCCACAGGGTTGGAGGGGACAGCCTACGAGCAGTACTTC CASSEAPTGLEGTAYEQYF
. TRBJ1-2 . TRBV12-3/TRBV12-4 TGTGCCAGCAGTTTGGGTAACTATGGCTACACCTTC CASSLGNYGYTF
. TRBJ1-5 TRBD1 TRBV7-2 TGTGCCAGCAGCTTTACAGGGGCCAGCAATCAGCCCCAGCATTTT CASSFTGASNQPQHF
. TRBJ1-2 . TRBV6-6 TGTGCCAGCAGCGACATTTCCTATGGCTACACCTTC CASSDISYGYTF
. TRBJ2-3 TRBD2 TRBV5-1 TGCGCCAGCAGCAGGAATAGCGGGGGTGCCGCAGATACGCAGTATTTT CASSRNSGGAADTQYF
few TRBJ2-1 . TRBV11-1 TGTGCCAGCAGCTTAGAGGGGAGGTACAATGAGCAGTTCTTC CASSLEGRYNEQFF
. TRBJ1-1 . TRBV11-1 TGTGCCAGCAGCGTACCTCAGGGTACCGAAGCTTTCTTT CASSVPQGTEAFF
. TRBJ2-5 TRBD1 TRBV5-1 TGCGCCAGCAGCTTTGGGACAGGGGGGTACCAAGAGACCCAGTACTTC CASSFGTGGYQETQYF
. TRBJ2-2 . TRBV11-2 TGTGCCAGCAGCTTAGAGAGGATTGTCACCGGGGAGCTGTTTTTT CASSLERIVTGELFF
. TRBJ2-7 . TRBV11-1 TGTGCCAGCAGCTCCCTAACACCCCATAGGGTCTTC CASSSLTPHRVF
. TRBJ2-5 . TRBV7-8 TGTGCCAGCAGCTTAGGGGGACTCCAAGAGACCCAGTACTTC CASSLGGLQETQYF
few TRBJ1-6 TRBD1 TRBV6-5 TGTGCCGGAAAGACAGGGATAAATTCACCCCTCCACTTT CAGKTGINSPLHF
few TRBJ1-6 . TRBV2 TGTGCCAGCATCCGGGACACCCATTCACCCCTCCACTTT CASIRDTHSPLHF
few TRBJ1-4 . TRBV2 TGTGCCAGCAGTGACGAATCAACTAATGAAAAACTGTTTTTT CASSDESTNEKLFF
. TRBJ1-6 . TRBV10-3 TGTGCCATCAGTGAGTCGGGGGATAGTTCACCCCTCCACTTT CAISESGDSSPLHF
. TRBJ2-3 TRBD1 TRBV11-2 TGTGCCAGCAGCTTAAACGGACAGGGGTGGGATACGCAGTATTTT CASSLNGQGWDTQYF
. TRBJ1-1 . TRBV6-4 TGTGCCAGCAGTGACTCGAACGTAGGTAGCGGGTATTACTCGAACACTGAAGCTTTCTTT CASSDSNVGSGYYSNTEAFF
. TRBJ2-7 TRBD1 TRBV9 TGTTGTGGGACGGAACCTTGGTGGACAGGGAAGTCCTCCTACGAGCAGTACTTC CCGTEPWWTGKSSYEQYF